Below, 8 T cell receptor beta chains from the same sample are listed, as sequenced in a study of control samples from healthy donors and cancer patients. Some clones are missing from TCRdb's copy, which holds only in-frame ones; the method was immunoSEQ multiplex PCR. The profile covers 100,000 to 130,000 clones, with approximately 84% appearing a single time and approximately 6.7% taken by the ten largest. The source material was blood. The origin of the receptors is a man aged 18 to 35 in good health.

The chain recombines TRBV6-5 with TRBJ1-2; the D gene is possibly TRBD1 (5 bases). V gave up 6 bases and J gave up 1 base, with 9 bases separating them. This CDR3 has 13 amino acids. Germline V CDR1 and CDR2: MNHEY, SVGAGI. CDR3 region: CASSGGLNYGYTF. The CDR3 region has the DNA TGTGCCAGCAGCGGGGGTCTTAACTATGGCTACACCTTC.

The rearrangement uses TRBV4-2 and TRBJ1-1, with a possible D match to TRBD1 (5 bases). The CDR3 extends over 12 amino acids. CDR1 is LGHNA, CDR2 YNFKEQ, per germline. V lost 5 bases, J lost 7 bases, and 11 bases lay in between. The CDR3 loop reads CASSYGTDEAFF. The CDR3 nucleotides read TGTGCCAGCAGCTATGGGACCGATGAAGCTTTCTTT.

J is TRBJ2-5 and V is TRBV27; D uncertain. CDR1 is MNHEY, CDR2 SMNVEV, per germline (reference sequence). This CDR3 is built from 13 residues. The V gene lost 1 base and the J gene lost 4 bases, with 7 bases spanning the gap. CDR3 nucleotides: TGTGCCAGCAGTTTATGGGCCCGAGAGACCCAGTACTTC. Translated: CASSLWARETQYF.

This rearrangement joins TRBV11-1 to TRBJ2-3; the match to TRBD1 covers 8 bases. V trimming: 5 bases; J trimming: 0 bases; junction bases outside the gene matches: 7. Germline loops: CDR1 SGHAT, CDR2 FQDESV (reference sequence). This CDR3 contains 16 residues. CDR3: CASSLSRGRSTDTQYF. The CDR3 nucleotides are TGTGCCAGCAGCCTTTCCAGGGGGCGGAGCACAGATACGCAGTATTTT.

This sequence joins TRBV7-2 and TRBJ2-3; no definite D call. This CDR3 has 15 residues. The ends were cut back, 7 bases at V and 4 bases at J, with 18 bases in the middle. Per germline, CDR1 SGHTA and CDR2 FQGNSA. CDR3 nucleotides: TGTGCCAGCACCCAGTTAGCCACCCCGGCAGATACGCAGTATTTT. Encoded protein: CASTQLATPADTQYF.

V and J are TRBV27 and TRBJ1-2; D not certain. Germline V CDR1 and CDR2: MNHEY, SMNVEV (reference sequence). The ends were cut back, 6 bases at V and 5 bases at J, with 16 bases in the middle. CDR3 length: 14 residues. The CDR3 region is CASRVAPGSYGYTF. For the CDR3, the DNA is TGTGCCAGCAGAGTTGCCCCGGGGTCATATGGCTACACCTTC.

This clone has a single count. This chain uses TRBV14 with TRBJ1-3, with D possibly TRBD1 on 5 matching bases. Deletions cut 2 bases from V and 0 bases from J, with 8 bases between. The CDR3 covers 15 residues. Germline assignment: CDR1 SGHDN and CDR2 FVKESK. CDR3 DNA: TGTGCCAGCAGCCAAAACAGGAACTCTGGAAACACCATATATTTT. It specifies CASSQNRNSGNTIYF.

This clone was counted once. This chain connects TRBV5-1 to TRBJ1-1; D gene unclear. Trimming cost V 0 bases and J 0 bases, with 9 bases left between them. This CDR3 has 15 amino acids. Germline-derived CDR1 and CDR2 are SGHRS and YFSETQ. CDR3 nucleotide sequence: TGCGCCAGCAGCTTGGCCCCAGAAATGAACACTGAAGCTTTCTTT. Translated, it gives CASSLAPEMNTEAFF. The whole variable domain, remainder taken from reference TRBV5-1 and TRBJ1-1, is KAGVTQTPRYLIKTRGQQVTLSCSPISGHRSVSWYQQTPGQGLQFLFEYFSETQRNKGNFPGRFSGRQFSNSRSEMNVSTLELGDSALYLCASSLAPEMNTEAFFGQGTRLTVV.